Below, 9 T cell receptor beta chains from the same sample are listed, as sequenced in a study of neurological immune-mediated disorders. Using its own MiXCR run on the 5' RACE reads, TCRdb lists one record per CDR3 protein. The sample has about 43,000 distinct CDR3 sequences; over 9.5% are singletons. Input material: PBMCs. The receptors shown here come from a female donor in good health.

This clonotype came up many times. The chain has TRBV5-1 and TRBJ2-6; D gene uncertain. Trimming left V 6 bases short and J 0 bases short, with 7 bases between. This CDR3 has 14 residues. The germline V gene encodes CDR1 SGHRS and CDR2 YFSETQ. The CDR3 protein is CASTQSSGANVLTF. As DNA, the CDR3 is TGCGCCAGCACCCAGAGCTCTGGGGCCAACGTCCTGACTTTC.

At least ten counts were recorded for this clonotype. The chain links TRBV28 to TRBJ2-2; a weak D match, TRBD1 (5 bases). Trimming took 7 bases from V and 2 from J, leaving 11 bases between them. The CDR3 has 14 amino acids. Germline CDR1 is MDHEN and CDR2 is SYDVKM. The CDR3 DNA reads TGTGCCAGCATATTAGGGGTTAACACCGGGGAGCTGTTTTTT. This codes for CASILGVNTGELFF.

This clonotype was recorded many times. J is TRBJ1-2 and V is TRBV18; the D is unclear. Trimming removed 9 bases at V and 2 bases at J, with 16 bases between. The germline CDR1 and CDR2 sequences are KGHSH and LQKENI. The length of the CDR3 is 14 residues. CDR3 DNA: TGTGCCAGTCAAAGGGAGGGCGCCAACTATGGCTACACCTTC. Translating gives CASQREGANYGYTF.

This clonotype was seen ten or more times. CDR3 sequence (DNA): TGCGCCAGCAGCTTACTTCCCGGGACAGACATGTATGGGCAGTACTTC. Translated, it gives CASSLLPGTDMYGQYF. The genes are TRBV5-1 and TRBJ2-7; TRBD1 matches at 7 bases. Germline assignment: CDR1 SGHRS and CDR2 YFSETQ. Trimming at V came to 2 bases and at J to 9 bases, leaving 17 bases not matched to a gene. The CDR3 is 16 amino acids.

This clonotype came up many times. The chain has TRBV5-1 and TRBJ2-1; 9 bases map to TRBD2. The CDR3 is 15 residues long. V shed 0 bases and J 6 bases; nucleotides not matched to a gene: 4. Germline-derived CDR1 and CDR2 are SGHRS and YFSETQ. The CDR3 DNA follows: TGCGCCAGCAGCTTGGGTACTAGCGGGTCCAATGAGCAGTTCTTC. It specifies CASSLGTSGSNEQFF.

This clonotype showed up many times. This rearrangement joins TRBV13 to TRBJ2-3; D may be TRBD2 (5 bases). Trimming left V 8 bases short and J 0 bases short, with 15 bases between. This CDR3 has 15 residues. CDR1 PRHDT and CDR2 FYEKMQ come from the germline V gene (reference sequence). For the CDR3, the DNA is TGTGCCAGCCGAGAGAGCGGACGTAGCACAGATACGCAGTATTTT. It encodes CASRESGRSTDTQYF.

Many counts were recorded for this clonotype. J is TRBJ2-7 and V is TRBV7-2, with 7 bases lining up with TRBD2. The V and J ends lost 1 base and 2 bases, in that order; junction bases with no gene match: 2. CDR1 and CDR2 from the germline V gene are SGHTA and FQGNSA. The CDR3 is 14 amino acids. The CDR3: CASSLVRGAYEQYF. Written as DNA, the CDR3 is TGTGCCAGCAGCTTAGTCCGGGGGGCCTACGAGCAGTACTTC.

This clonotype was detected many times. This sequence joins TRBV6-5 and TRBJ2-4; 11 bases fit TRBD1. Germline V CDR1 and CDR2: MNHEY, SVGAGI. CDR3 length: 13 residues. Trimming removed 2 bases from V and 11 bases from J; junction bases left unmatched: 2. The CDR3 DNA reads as TGTGCCAGCAGTTACGCGGGACAGGGGGTTCAGTACTTC. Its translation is CASSYAGQGVQYF.

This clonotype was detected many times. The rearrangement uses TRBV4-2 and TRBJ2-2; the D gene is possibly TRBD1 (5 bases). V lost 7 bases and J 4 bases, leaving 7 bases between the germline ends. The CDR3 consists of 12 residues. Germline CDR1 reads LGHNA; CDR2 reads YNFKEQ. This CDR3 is CASTGLTGELFF. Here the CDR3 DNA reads TGTGCCAGCACAGGGCTCACCGGGGAGCTGTTTTTT.